This is a list of T cell receptor beta chains from one sample in a study of vaccination effects on CD4 cells after COVID-19. Method: immunoSEQ multiplex PCR; TCRdb's copy keeps in-frame clones and lacks some. The table lists nearly 30,000 clones, 75% to 90% of them singletons. The antigens of these receptors remain unknown. The sequenced sample was CD4+ T cells from PBMCs cultured with SARS-CoV-2 spike peptides, obtained after COVID-19 vaccination. All receptors derive from a human donor who received a COVID-19 vaccine. Some clones in this sample may be carry-over from other donors' samples. CDR3s include the opening cysteine and the closing phenylalanine or tryptophan. A D gene is named only where the DNA matches it firmly.

d_call: NA; v_call: TRBV7-7; j_call: TRBJ2-1; cdr3_nt: TGTGCCAGCAGCCTAGGACTTAACAATGAGCAGTTCTTC; cdr3_aa: CASSLGLNNEQFF
d_call: NA; v_call: TRBV12-3/TRBV12-4; j_call: TRBJ1-1; cdr3_nt: TGTGCCAGCAGTTTTTCCGGTGGGGAAGCTTTCTTT; cdr3_aa: CASSFSGGEAFF
d_call: NA; v_call: TRBV2; j_call: TRBJ1-2; cdr3_nt: TGTGCCAGCAGTGAGTGGACGGAGAACTATGGCTACACCTTC; cdr3_aa: CASSEWTENYGYTF
d_call: NA; v_call: TRBV7-9; j_call: TRBJ1-4; cdr3_nt: TGTGCCAGCAGCACCAGGGGTGCAACTAATGAAAAACTGTTTTTT; cdr3_aa: CASSTRGATNEKLFF
d_call: TRBD2; v_call: TRBV7-3; j_call: TRBJ2-1; cdr3_nt: TGTGCCAGCAGCTTAACCCCGGGACTAGTGCCGTTCTTC; cdr3_aa: CASSLTPGLVPFF
d_call: TRBD1; v_call: TRBV24-1; j_call: TRBJ1-1; cdr3_nt: TGTGCCACCAGTGACTCGGGACAGGGTTATAATGAAGCTTTCTTT; cdr3_aa: CATSDSGQGYNEAFF
d_call: TRBD1; v_call: TRBV24-1; j_call: TRBJ2-1; cdr3_nt: TGTGCCACCAGTGACCCCGGACAGGGGTTCGGTCAGTTCTTC; cdr3_aa: CATSDPGQGFGQFF
d_call: NA; v_call: TRBV5-1; j_call: TRBJ2-3; cdr3_nt: TGCGCCAGCAGCGAGACCTCTGACTGGGACACGCAGTATTTT; cdr3_aa: CASSETSDWDTQYF
d_call: NA; v_call: TRBV5-1; j_call: TRBJ2-5; cdr3_nt: TGCGCCAGCAGCTTGAGGGGGGGCGTTGAGACCCAGTACTTC; cdr3_aa: CASSLRGGVETQYF
d_call: TRBD1; v_call: TRBV5-1; j_call: TRBJ2-2; cdr3_nt: TGCGCCAACAGCTCCAGGGGGTCCGGGGAGCTGTTTTTT; cdr3_aa: CANSSRGSGELFF